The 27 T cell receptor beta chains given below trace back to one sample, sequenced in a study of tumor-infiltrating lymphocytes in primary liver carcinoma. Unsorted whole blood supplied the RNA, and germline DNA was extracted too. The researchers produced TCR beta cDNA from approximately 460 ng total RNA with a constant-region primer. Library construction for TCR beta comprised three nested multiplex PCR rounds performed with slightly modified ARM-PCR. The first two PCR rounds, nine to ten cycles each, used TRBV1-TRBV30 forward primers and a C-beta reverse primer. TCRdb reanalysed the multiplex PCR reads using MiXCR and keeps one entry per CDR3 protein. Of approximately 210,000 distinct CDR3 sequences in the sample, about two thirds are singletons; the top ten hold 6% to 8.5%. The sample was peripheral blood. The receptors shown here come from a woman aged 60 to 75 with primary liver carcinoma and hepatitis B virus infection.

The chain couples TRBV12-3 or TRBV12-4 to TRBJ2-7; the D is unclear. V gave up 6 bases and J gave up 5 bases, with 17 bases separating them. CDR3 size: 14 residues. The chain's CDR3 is CASSPNSGQNEQYF. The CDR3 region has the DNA TGTGCCAGCAGCCCTAACAGTGGGCAAAACGAGCAGTACTTC.

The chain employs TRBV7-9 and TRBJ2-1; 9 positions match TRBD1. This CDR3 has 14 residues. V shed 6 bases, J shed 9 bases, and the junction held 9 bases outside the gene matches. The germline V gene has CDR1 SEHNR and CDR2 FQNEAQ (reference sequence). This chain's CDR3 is CASSSQGAGVEQFF. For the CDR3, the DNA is TGTGCCAGCAGTTCACAGGGGGCTGGCGTTGAGCAGTTCTTC. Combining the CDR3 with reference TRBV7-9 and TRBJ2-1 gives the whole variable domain DTGVSQNPRHKITKRGQNVTFRCDPISEHNRLYWYRQTLGQGPEFLTYFQNEAQLEKSRLLSDRFSAERPKGSFSTLEIQRTEQGDSAMYLCASSSQGAGVEQFFGPGTRLTVL.

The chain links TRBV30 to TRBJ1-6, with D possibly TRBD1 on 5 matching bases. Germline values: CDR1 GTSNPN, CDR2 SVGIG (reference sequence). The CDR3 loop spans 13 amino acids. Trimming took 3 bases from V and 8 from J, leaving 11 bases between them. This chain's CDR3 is CAWRGRVDSPLHF. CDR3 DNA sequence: TGTGCCTGGAGGGGACGGGTTGATTCACCCCTCCACTTT.

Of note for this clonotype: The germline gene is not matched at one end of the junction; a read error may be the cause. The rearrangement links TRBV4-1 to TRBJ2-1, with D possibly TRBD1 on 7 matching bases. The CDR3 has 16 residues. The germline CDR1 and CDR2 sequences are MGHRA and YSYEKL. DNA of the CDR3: TGCGCCAGCAGCCTCAGGGGGGAAAGCTCCTGCAATGAGCAGTTTTTC. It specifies CASSLRGESSCNEQFF.

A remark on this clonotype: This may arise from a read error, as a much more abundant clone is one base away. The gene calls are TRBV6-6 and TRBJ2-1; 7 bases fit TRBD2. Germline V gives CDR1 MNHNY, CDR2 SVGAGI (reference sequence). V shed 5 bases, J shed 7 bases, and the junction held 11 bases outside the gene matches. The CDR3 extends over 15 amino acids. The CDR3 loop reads CASSRKWEGPNEQFF. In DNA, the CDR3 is TGTGCCAGCAGTCGAAAGTGGGAGGGCCCTAATGAGCAGTTCTTC.

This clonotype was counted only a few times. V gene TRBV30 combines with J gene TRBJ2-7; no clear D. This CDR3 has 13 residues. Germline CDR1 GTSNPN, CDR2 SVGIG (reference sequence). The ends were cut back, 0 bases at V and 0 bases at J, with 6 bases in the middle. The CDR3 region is CAWSVAHSYEQYF. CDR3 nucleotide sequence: TGTGCCTGGAGTGTGGCCCACTCCTACGAGCAGTACTTC.

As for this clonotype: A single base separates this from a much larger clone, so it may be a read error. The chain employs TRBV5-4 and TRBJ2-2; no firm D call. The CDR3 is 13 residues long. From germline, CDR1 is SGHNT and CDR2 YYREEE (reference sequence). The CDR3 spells CAGSAVNTGELFF. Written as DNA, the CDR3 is TGTGCCGGCAGCGCCGTGAACACCGGGGAGCTGTTTTTT.

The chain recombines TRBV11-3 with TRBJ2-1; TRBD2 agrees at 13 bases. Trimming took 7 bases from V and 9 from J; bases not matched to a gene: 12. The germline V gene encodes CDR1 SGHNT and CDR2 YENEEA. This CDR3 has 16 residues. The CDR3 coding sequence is TGTGCCAGCATCCTCGGACTAGCGGGAGTGGGGAGTGAGCAGTTCTTC. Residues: CASILGLAGVGSEQFF.

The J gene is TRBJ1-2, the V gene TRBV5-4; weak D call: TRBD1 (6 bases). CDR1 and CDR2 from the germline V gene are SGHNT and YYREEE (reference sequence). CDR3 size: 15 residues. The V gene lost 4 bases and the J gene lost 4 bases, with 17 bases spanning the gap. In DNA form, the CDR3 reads TGTGCCAGCAGCACAATACAGGGAACCCGCTATGGCTACACCTTC. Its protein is CASSTIQGTRYGYTF.

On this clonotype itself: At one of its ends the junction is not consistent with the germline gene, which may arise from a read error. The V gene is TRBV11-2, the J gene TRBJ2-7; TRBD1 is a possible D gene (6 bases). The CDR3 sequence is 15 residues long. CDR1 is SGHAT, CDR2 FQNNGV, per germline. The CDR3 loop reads CASSFGQLGGYEQYF. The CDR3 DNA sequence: TGTGCTAGCAGCTTCGGACAGCTTGGGGGCTACGAGCAGTACTTC.

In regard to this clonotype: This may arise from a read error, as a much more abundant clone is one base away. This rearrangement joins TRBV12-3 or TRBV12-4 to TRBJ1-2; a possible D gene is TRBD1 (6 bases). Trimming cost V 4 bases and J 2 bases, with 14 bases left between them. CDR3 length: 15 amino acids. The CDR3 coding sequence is TGTGCCAGCAGTTGGGGACAAAGTCCGAACTATGGCTACACCTTC. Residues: CASSWGQSPNYGYTF.

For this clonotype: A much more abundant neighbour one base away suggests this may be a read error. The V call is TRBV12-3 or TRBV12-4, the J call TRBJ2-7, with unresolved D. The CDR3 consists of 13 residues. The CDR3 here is CASSLPPPYERYF. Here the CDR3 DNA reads TGTGCCAGCAGTTTGCCCCCCCCCTACGAGCGGTACTTC.

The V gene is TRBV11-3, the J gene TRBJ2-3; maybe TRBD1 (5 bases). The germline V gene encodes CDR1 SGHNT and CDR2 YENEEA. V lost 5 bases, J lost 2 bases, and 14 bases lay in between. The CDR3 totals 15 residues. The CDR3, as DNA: TGTGCCAGCAGCCTGGAGAAGGGGATCACAGATACGCAGTATTTT. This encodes CASSLEKGITDTQYF.

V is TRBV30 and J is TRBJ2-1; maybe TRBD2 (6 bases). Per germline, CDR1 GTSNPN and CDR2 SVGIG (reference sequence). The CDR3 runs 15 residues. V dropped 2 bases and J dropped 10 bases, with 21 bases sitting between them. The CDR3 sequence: CAWSSASEFRREQFF. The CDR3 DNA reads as TGTGCCTGGAGTTCTGCTAGCGAGTTTAGGAGGGAGCAGTTCTTC.

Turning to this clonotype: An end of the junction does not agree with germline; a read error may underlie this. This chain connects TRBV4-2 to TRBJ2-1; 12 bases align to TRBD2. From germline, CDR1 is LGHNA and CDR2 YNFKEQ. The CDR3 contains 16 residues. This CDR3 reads CPSSQEGLAGDNEQFF. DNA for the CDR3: TGTCCCAGCAGCCAAGAGGGACTAGCGGGCGACAATGAGCAGTTCTTC.

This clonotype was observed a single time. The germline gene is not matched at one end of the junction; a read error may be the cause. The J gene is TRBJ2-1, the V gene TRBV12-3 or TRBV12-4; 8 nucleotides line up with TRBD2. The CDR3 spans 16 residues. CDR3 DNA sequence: TGTGTCAGCACGAAGTCTGGGACTAGTGGATACAATGAGCAGTTCTTC. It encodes CVSTKSGTSGYNEQFF.

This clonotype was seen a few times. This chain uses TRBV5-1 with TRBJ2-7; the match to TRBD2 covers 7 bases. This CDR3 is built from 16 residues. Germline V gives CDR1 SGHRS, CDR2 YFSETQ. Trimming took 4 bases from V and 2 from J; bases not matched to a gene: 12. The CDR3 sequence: CASSRNGASGAYEQYF. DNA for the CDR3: TGCGCCAGCAGCCGAAATGGGGCTAGCGGAGCCTACGAGCAGTACTTC.

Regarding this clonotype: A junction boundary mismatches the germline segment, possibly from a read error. DNA for the CDR3: TGTGCCAGCAACTCTCGTCGAGTACTAGCGGTTAGCTCCTACGAGCAGTATTTC. This translates into CASNSRRVLAVSSYEQYF. The rearrangement links TRBV11-2 to TRBJ2-5; 8 nucleotides line up with TRBD2. Germline loops: CDR1 SGHAT, CDR2 FQNNGV. The CDR3 runs 18 residues. The whole variable domain, filled in from reference TRBV11-2 and TRBJ2-5, reads EAGVAQSPRYKIIEKRQSVAFWCNPISGHATLYWYQQILGQGPKLLIQFQNNGVVDDSQLPKDRFSAERLKGVDSTLKIQPAKLEDSAVYLCASNSRRVLAVSSYEQYFGPGTRLLVL.

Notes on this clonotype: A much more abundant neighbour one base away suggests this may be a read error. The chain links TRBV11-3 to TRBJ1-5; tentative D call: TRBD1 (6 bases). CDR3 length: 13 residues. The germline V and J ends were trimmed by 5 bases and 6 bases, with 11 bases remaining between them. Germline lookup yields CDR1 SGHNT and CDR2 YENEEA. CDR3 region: CASSRTETQPQHF. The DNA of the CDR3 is TGTGCCAGCAGCCGGACAGAGACTCAGCCCCAGCATTTT.

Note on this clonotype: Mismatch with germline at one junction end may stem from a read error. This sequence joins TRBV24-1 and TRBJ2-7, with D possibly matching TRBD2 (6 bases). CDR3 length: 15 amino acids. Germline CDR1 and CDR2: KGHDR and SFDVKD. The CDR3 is CATSDGGLTSYVQYF. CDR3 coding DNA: TGTGCCACCAGTGATGGAGGGTTAACCTCCTACGTGCAGTACTTC.

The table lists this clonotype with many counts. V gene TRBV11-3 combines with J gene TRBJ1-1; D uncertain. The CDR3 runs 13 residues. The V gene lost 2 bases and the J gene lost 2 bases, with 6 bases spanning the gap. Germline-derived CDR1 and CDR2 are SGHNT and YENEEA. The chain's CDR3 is CASSLMANTEAFF. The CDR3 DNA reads TGTGCCAGCAGCTTAATGGCAAACACTGAAGCTTTCTTT.

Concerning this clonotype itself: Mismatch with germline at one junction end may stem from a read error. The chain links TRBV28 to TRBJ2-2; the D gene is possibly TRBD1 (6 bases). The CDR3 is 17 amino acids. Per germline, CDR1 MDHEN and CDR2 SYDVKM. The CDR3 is CASSPIRGGKNTGELSF. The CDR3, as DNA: TGTGCCAGCAGTCCGATCAGGGGTGGAAAAAACACCGGGGAGCTGTCTTTT.

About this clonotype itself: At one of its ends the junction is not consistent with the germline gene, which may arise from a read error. The CDR3 DNA is TGTGCCAGCAGTTACAGTGCGGCGGGAGCGTCAAATGAGCAATTCTTC. It codes for CASSYSAAGASNEQFF. The chain joins TRBV6-5 to TRBJ2-1, with 7 bases lining up with TRBD2. This CDR3 spans 16 amino acids. Germline CDR1 is MNHEY and CDR2 is SVGAGI.

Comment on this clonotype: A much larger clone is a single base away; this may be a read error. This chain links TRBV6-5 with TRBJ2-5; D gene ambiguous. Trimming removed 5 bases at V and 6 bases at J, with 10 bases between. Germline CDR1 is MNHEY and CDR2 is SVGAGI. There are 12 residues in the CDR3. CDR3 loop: CASSHLEKTQYF. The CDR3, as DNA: TGTGCCAGCAGTCACCTTGAGAAGACCCAGTACTTC.

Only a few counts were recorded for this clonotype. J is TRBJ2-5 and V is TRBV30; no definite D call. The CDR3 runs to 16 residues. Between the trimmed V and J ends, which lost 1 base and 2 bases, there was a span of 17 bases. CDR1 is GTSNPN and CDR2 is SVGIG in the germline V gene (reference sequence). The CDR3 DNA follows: TGTGCCTGGAGTGGGTTGGCAGCCCAACATCAAGAGACCCAGTACTTC. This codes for CAWSGLAAQHQETQYF.

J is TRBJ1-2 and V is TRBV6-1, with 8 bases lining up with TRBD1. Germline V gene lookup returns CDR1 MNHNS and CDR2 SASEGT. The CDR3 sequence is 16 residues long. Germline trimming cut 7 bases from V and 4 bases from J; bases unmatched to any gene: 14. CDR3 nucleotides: TGTGCCAGCATGGAATCAGGGGGCTATCAGAGCTATGGCTACACCTTC. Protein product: CASMESGGYQSYGYTF.

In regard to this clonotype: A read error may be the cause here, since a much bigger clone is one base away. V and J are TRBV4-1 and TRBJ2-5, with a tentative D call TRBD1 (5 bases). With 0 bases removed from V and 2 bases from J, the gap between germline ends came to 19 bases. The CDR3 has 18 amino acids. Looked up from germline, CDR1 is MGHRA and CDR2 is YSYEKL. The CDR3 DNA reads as TGCGCCAGCAGCCAAGAGGTCCTAGGGGCAGGTACACAAGAGACCCAGTACTTC. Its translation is CASSQEVLGAGTQETQYF.